The 22 T cell receptor beta chains listed next were all sequenced from one sample in a study of blood T cell repertoires in COVID-19. The method was immunoSEQ multiplex PCR; TCRdb's version includes in-frame clones alone and lacks a portion of them. This table holds about 300,000 clones, about 88% found once. Source material: peripheral blood. Receptors originate from a man aged 70 or older with acute or convalescent COVID-19.

The gene calls are TRBV15 and TRBJ2-3, with D possibly being TRBD2 (7 bases). This CDR3 contains 20 residues. Trimming shortened V by 5 bases and J by 4 bases, and 31 bases separated the two germline ends. CDR1 LNHNV and CDR2 YYDKDF come from the germline V gene (reference sequence). CDR3 nucleotide sequence: TGTGCCACCAGCTTCCAAAGGGGGGGCGGGTTCATTGGCGCCCCAGATACGCAGTATTTT. Its translation is CATSFQRGGGFIGAPDTQYF.

The gene calls are TRBV5-1 and TRBJ2-1; 8 nucleotides align to TRBD2. With V trimmed by 1 base and J by 5 bases, 8 bases remained unmatched. The germline V gene has CDR1 SGHRS and CDR2 YFSETQ. The CDR3 is made up of 16 amino acids. In DNA, the CDR3 is TGCGCCAGCAGCTTGCTCGGAGCGGGGGCTAACAATGAGCAGTTCTTC. Amino acid sequence: CASSLLGAGANNEQFF.

This clone has just one count. Because the CDR3's place on the DNA is in doubt, the DNA is left out and the CDR3 is given as listed by TCRdb. This sequence joins TRBV28 and TRBJ2-5; no DNA check was done on the table's D call, TRBD2. The germline V gene has CDR1 MDHEN and CDR2 SYDVKM. Inclusive of both ends, the CDR3 amounts to 13 amino acids. The chain's CDR3 is CASSFGAGGTQYF.

The chain has TRBV27 and TRBJ2-3; the match to TRBD2 covers 8 bases. In germline, CDR1 is MNHEY, CDR2 SMNVEV (reference sequence). The CDR3 has 17 residues. V lost 7 bases, J lost 4 bases, and 16 bases stayed unmatched. CDR3 sequence (DNA): TGTGCCAGCATCCCAGCGGGAGCCCACCGGGGGTCAGATACGCAGTATTTT. Protein product: CASIPAGAHRGSDTQYF.

CDR3 sequence (DNA): TGCGCCAGCAGCCAAGAACCCCGGGGGGGCCCGAACACCGGGGAGCTGTTTTTT. This codes for CASSQEPRGGPNTGELFF. The chain couples TRBV4-1 to TRBJ2-2; TRBD2 agrees at 8 bases. V dropped 0 bases and J dropped 0; count of bases not matched to a gene: 6. CDR1 is MGHRA and CDR2 is YSYEKL in the germline V gene. There are 18 residues in the CDR3.

The rearrangement links TRBV4-1 to TRBJ1-5; 7 bases agree with TRBD1. The CDR3 sequence is 15 residues long. CDR1 is MGHRA, CDR2 YSYEKL, per germline. Unmatched junction bases numbered 5, after V lost 4 bases and J lost 2 bases. CDR3 in DNA: TGCGCCAGCAGCCCAGGGGGAAGAGGCAATCAGCCCCAGCATTTT. Protein sequence: CASSPGGRGNQPQHF.

This clone was recorded only once. The junction departs from germline at one end; a sequencing error may be responsible. The rearrangement links TRBV18 to TRBJ1-1; tentative D call: TRBD1 (6 bases). CDR3 length: 16 residues. Germline V gene lookup returns CDR1 KGHSH and CDR2 LQKENI. The CDR3 spells CVSSLTSGQLNTEAFF. As DNA, the CDR3 is TGTGTCAGCTCACTCACTTCCGGACAGTTGAACACTGAAGCTTTCTTT.

The chain has TRBV5-4 and TRBJ2-2; 9 positions agree with TRBD2. The CDR3 contains 16 residues. The germline V gene has CDR1 SGHNT and CDR2 YYREEE (reference sequence). V was clipped by 4 bases and J by 2 bases; unmatched bases: 6. DNA of the CDR3: TGTGCCAGCAGCGACCCGACTAGCGGTAACACCGGGGAGCTGTTTTTT. As protein: CASSDPTSGNTGELFF.

Comment on this clone: The junction departs from germline at one end; a sequencing error may be responsible. J is TRBJ2-5 and V is TRBV18, with 8 bases aligning to TRBD1. The length of the CDR3 is 14 residues. Germline CDR1 KGHSH, CDR2 LQKENI. CDR3 sequence: CASSPGQGQATQYF. The CDR3 nucleotides read TGTGCCAGCTCACCCGGACAGGGTCAAGCGACCCAGTACTTC.

This clone is a singleton in its sample. Here the CDR3 reads CASSSPGLAGSYEQYF. The DNA of the CDR3 is TGTGCCAGCAGTTCCCCCGGACTAGCGGGATCCTACGAGCAGTACTTC. This rearrangement joins TRBV6-5 to TRBJ2-7; 12 bases agree with TRBD2. V gave up 4 bases and J gave up 1 base; unmatched junction bases: 5. This CDR3 comprises 16 residues. The germline V gene has CDR1 MNHEY and CDR2 SVGAGI.

The gene calls are TRBV5-5 and TRBJ1-6, with 11 bases that match TRBD1. CDR3 length: 15 residues. Unmatched junction bases numbered 6, after V lost 4 bases and J lost 9 bases. Germline CDR1 SGHKS, CDR2 YYEKEE (reference sequence). In DNA, the CDR3 is TGTGCCAGCAGCCTGGGGACAGGGGGGACTTCACCCCTCCACTTT. This encodes CASSLGTGGTSPLHF.

The table lists this clone with a count of one. CDR3 sequence (DNA): TGTGCCAGCTCACCATCCGTCTACAGTACCAATGAGCAGTTCTTC. Amino acid sequence: CASSPSVYSTNEQFF. This sequence joins TRBV18 and TRBJ2-1; D gene ambiguous. Between the trimmed V and J ends, which lost 2 bases and 6 bases, there was a span of 14 bases. This CDR3 contains 15 residues. Per germline, CDR1 KGHSH and CDR2 LQKENI.

The chain is built from TRBV19 and TRBJ2-1; possibly TRBD2 for D (5 bases). Germline V gene sequence: CDR1 LNHDA, CDR2 SQIVND (reference sequence). Trimming took off 5 bases at V and 9 bases at J, with 11 bases between the two ends. CDR3 length: 12 amino acids. DNA of the CDR3: TGTGCCAGTAGTTCCCAGGCGGGTGAGCAGTTCTTC. Protein product: CASSSQAGEQFF.

This clone turned up a few times. J is TRBJ2-3 and V is TRBV5-1; a possible D gene is TRBD2 (6 bases). Trimming took off 5 bases at V and 4 bases at J, with 14 bases between the two ends. Germline V gives CDR1 SGHRS, CDR2 YFSETQ. CDR3 length equals 14 residues. The DNA for the CDR3 is TGCGCCAGCAGAGCAGCCGGGGGAGCAGATACGCAGTATTTT. Translating it yields CASRAAGGADTQYF.

The chain joins TRBV28 to TRBJ2-7; TRBD2 agrees at 12 bases. CDR1 is MDHEN, CDR2 SYDVKM, per germline. The V and J ends lost 5 bases and 0 bases, in that order; junction bases with no gene match: 2. The CDR3 covers 15 residues. This CDR3 is CASSKTSGSSYEQYF. CDR3 DNA: TGTGCCAGCAGTAAGACTAGCGGGAGCTCCTACGAGCAGTACTTC.

The chain uses TRBV3-1 (or the pseudogene TRBV3-2) and TRBJ2-2; weak D call: TRBD1 (6 bases). The CDR3 totals 14 residues. V dropped 3 bases and J dropped 4 bases, with 9 bases sitting between them. Germline V CDR1 and CDR2: LGHDT, YNNKEL (reference sequence). The chain's CDR3 is CASSHRGSTGELFF. The CDR3, as DNA: TGTGCCAGCAGCCACAGGGGTAGCACCGGGGAGCTGTTTTTT.

The chain uses TRBV11-2 and TRBJ2-5; 10 bases match TRBD2. The CDR3 covers 15 residues. Trimming removed 4 bases from V and 5 bases from J; junction bases left unmatched: 7. CDR1 SGHAT and CDR2 FQNNGV come from the germline V gene. CDR3 sequence reads: CASSYRTSGEETQYF. The CDR3 DNA reads as TGTGCCAGCAGCTATCGGACTAGCGGAGAGGAGACCCAGTACTTC.

The chain joins TRBV7-3 to TRBJ2-1, with 11 bases aligning to TRBD2. The V gene's germline CDR1 is SGHTA and CDR2 FQGTGA. V shed 5 bases, J shed 0 bases, and the junction held 6 bases outside the gene matches. The CDR3 has 17 residues. The CDR3 bases are TGTGCCAGCAGCGAAAGACTAGCGGGGCGCTCCTACAATGAGCAGTTCTTC. Translation: CASSERLAGRSYNEQFF.

This chain links TRBV4-1 with TRBJ1-2; D remains unclear. Trimming pared 0 bases from V and 6 bases from J, leaving 14 bases between. Germline CDR1 reads MGHRA; CDR2 reads YSYEKL. CDR3 size: 15 residues. Written as DNA, the CDR3 is TGCGCCAGCAGCCAAGAAAACAGTCACGGGGATGGCTACACCTTC. Amino acids: CASSQENSHGDGYTF.

The J gene is TRBJ1-6, the V gene TRBV7-2; perhaps TRBD1 as D (6 bases). Deletions cut 1 base from V and 13 bases from J, with 8 bases between. The CDR3 loop spans 12 amino acids. Germline CDR1 SGHTA, CDR2 FQGNSA. CDR3 protein: CASSLDRAPLHF. For the CDR3, the DNA is TGTGCCAGCAGCTTAGACAGGGCCCCCCTCCACTTT.

The genes are TRBV3-1 (or the pseudogene TRBV3-2) and TRBJ2-1; no clear D. CDR3 length: 11 residues. V was trimmed by 2 bases and J by 8 bases, leaving 4 bases between them. Germline CDR1 is LGHDT and CDR2 is YNNKEL (reference sequence). The CDR3 DNA reads TGTGCCAGCAGCCAATTCTATGAGCAGTTCTTC. It is translated as CASSQFYEQFF.

The CDR3 spells CASSKQVSGELFF. The CDR3 nucleotides read TGTGCCAGCAGCAAGCAGGTATCCGGGGAGCTGTTTTTT. This rearrangement joins TRBV7-8 to TRBJ2-2; D gene ambiguous. Per germline, CDR1 SGHVS and CDR2 FQNEAQ. The ends were cut back, 5 bases at V and 6 bases at J, with 10 bases in the middle. This CDR3 comprises 13 residues.